These 15 T cell receptor beta chains originate from one sample sequenced in a study of tumor-infiltrating lymphocytes in primary liver carcinoma. Unsorted bulk tissue (roughly 18-32 mg) underwent RNA and DNA co-extraction. Researchers generated TCR beta cDNA from roughly 500 ng of total RNA, relying on a constant-region primer. For TCR beta, libraries were produced by three nested multiplex PCR rounds using slightly modified ARM-PCR. TRBV1-TRBV30 forward primers and a C-beta reverse primer were used in the first two PCR rounds, which each ran for around 11 cycles. One entry per CDR3 protein results from TCRdb running MiXCR on the multiplex PCR reads. This sample has 95,000 to 100,000 distinct CDR3 sequences, with under 70% found just once. The sample was liver tumor tissue from sampling region 2. Subset reported: tumor region T2, inferior pole. Receptors were obtained from a woman aged 60-75 years with primary liver carcinoma and hepatitis B virus infection.

Note on this clonotype: One end of the junction varies from germline; a read error may be responsible. The chain carries TRBV11-3 and TRBJ2-3; TRBD1 agrees at 9 bases. This CDR3 has 17 amino acids. Per the germline V gene, CDR1 is SGHNT and CDR2 is YENEEA. The CDR3 is CASSRAAEQGASDTQYF. The CDR3 DNA sequence: TGTGCCAGCAGCCGGGCGGCCGAACAGGGGGCATCAGATACACAGTATTTT. Together with reference TRBV11-3 and TRBJ2-3, the CDR3 gives the full variable domain: EAGVVQSPRYKIIEKKQPVAFWCNPISGHNTLYWYLQNLGQGPELLIRYENEEAVDDSQLPKDRFSAERLKGVDSTLKIQPAELGDSAVYLCASSRAAEQGASDTQYFGPGTRLTVL.

Worth noting for this clonotype: The junction differs from germline at one of its ends, possibly a read error. This chain links TRBV28 with TRBJ2-2; 9 bases align to TRBD2. The CDR3 is made up of 17 amino acids. Germline V gives CDR1 MDHEN, CDR2 SYDVKM. CDR3 in DNA: TGTGCCGGCAGCAGTACGGGGACTAGCAGGAACACCGGGGAGCTGTTTTTT. Encoded protein: CAGSSTGTSRNTGELFF.

For this clonotype: A single base separates this from a much larger clone, so it may be a read error. The chain recombines TRBV28 with TRBJ2-1; D is perhaps TRBD1 or TRBD2 (5 bases each). V dropped 9 bases and J dropped 6 bases, with 15 bases sitting between them. Per germline, CDR1 MDHEN and CDR2 SYDVKM. The CDR3 contains 13 residues. The CDR3 DNA follows: TGTGCCAGGATGGTCCCCGGGGCCAATGAGCAGTTCTTC. Protein: CARMVPGANEQFF.

About this clonotype: It may be a read error: a sequence one base away is much more abundant. The rearrangement joins TRBV5-8 to TRBJ1-5; possibly TRBD1 for D (6 bases). The CDR3 length is 14 residues. V lost 3 bases and J 4 bases, leaving 11 bases between the germline ends. The germline V gene encodes CDR1 SGHTS and CDR2 YDEGEE. The CDR3 region is CASSWDMVNQPQHF. CDR3 nucleotides: TGTGCCAGCAGCTGGGACATGGTAAATCAGCCCCAGCATTTT.

The sample holds many counts of this clonotype. The chain recombines TRBV12-5 with TRBJ2-1, with a weak D call TRBD2 (6 bases). V gave up 6 bases and J gave up 6 bases, with 15 bases separating them. From germline, CDR1 is LGHNT and CDR2 FRNRAP. CDR3 length: 14 amino acids. The CDR3 reads CASGGGVIGNEQFF. CDR3 nucleotide sequence: TGTGCTAGTGGCGGCGGGGTGATAGGCAATGAGCAGTTCTTC.

For this clonotype: A much larger clone is a single base away; this may be a read error. The chain employs TRBV5-4 and TRBJ2-5; D ambiguous. Germline V gene sequence: CDR1 SGHNT, CDR2 YYREEE (reference sequence). V lost 7 bases, J lost 2 bases, and 6 bases lay in between. CDR3 length equals 11 residues. The CDR3 reads CASCYQETQYF. CDR3 sequence (DNA): TGTGCCAGCTGCTATCAAGAGACCCAGTACTTC.

Remarks on this clonotype: The CDR3 carries no conserved terminal phenylalanine or tryptophan, so it likely arises from a read error. The gene calls are TRBV6-5 and TRBJ2-2; D is unresolved. CDR3 length equals 12 residues. Germline values: CDR1 MNHEY, CDR2 SVGAGI. The CDR3: CASNYSPGELFS. DNA for the CDR3: TGTGCCAGCAATTACTCGCCAGGGGAGCTGTTTTCT.

In regard to this clonotype: In this CDR3 the conserved last residue, phenylalanine or tryptophan, is missing, so a read error is likely. V gene TRBV11-2 combines with J gene TRBJ2-1; D gene ambiguous. The CDR3 has 15 residues. Germline V CDR1 and CDR2: SGHAT, FQNNGV. CDR3 coding DNA: TGTGCCAACAGCTTAGATGGTAGTTCCTACAATGAGCAGTTCCTC. This sequence encodes CANSLDGSSYNEQFL.

As for this clonotype: Mismatch with germline at one junction end may stem from a read error. This chain joins TRBV4-2 and TRBJ2-1; D tentatively fits TRBD1 or TRBD2 (6 bases each). The CDR3 spans 18 residues. Germline V gene lookup returns CDR1 LGHNA and CDR2 YNFKEQ. The CDR3 nucleotides are TGTGTCAGCAGCCAACAGGGCCGGGGGACGATTTCATACAATGAGCAATTCTTC. Amino acids: CVSSQQGRGTISYNEQFF.

As to this clonotype: This clone may be a read error of a much larger clone one base away. This sequence joins TRBV5-1 and TRBJ2-1, with D perhaps TRBD2 (5 bases). There are 16 residues in the CDR3. The germline gives CDR1 SGHRS, CDR2 YFSETQ. The chain's CDR3 is CASSLALYGDIGEKFF. For the CDR3, the DNA is TGCGCCAGCAGCTTGGCCCTGTACGGGGATATTGGTGAGAAGTTCTTC.

The chain joins TRBV18 to TRBJ1-6, with D perhaps matching TRBD1 (5 bases). Trimming removed 1 base at V and 14 bases at J, with 18 bases between. The CDR3 totals 15 residues. Germline V gene data show CDR1 as KGHSH and CDR2 as LQKENI. The CDR3 nucleotides are TGTGCCAGCTCACCACAGGCAGGGAGACAAGTGACCCTCCACTTT. Its translation is CASSPQAGRQVTLHF.

This clonotype was seen repeatedly, ten times or more. V is TRBV29-1 and J is TRBJ2-5; D may be TRBD2 (5 bases). Between the trimmed V and J ends, which lost 8 bases and 1 base, there was a span of 14 bases. Germline V lookup: CDR1 SQVTM, CDR2 ANQGSEA. The CDR3 is 13 residues long. This CDR3 reads CSSSRTAQETQYF. DNA for the CDR3: TGCAGCTCGTCGAGGACTGCCCAAGAGACCCAGTACTTC.

The chain couples TRBV29-1 to TRBJ2-5; 9 bases align to TRBD2. The V segment lost 7 bases and the J segment 5 bases; nucleotides outside the gene matches: 8. Per the germline V gene, CDR1 is SQVTM and CDR2 is ANQGSEA. The CDR3 is 13 residues long. In DNA, the CDR3 is TGCAGCGCCCCTAGCGGGATGGCTGAGACCCAGTACTTC. It specifies CSAPSGMAETQYF.

The genes are TRBV28 and TRBJ2-7, with unresolved D. V was clipped by 7 bases and J by 10 bases, with 20 bases between them. Germline CDR1 is MDHEN and CDR2 is SYDVKM. This CDR3 is built from 13 residues. The CDR3 protein is CASNPSRSGLQYF. CDR3 coding DNA: TGTGCCAGCAATCCTTCCCGGTCAGGCCTTCAGTACTTC.

As concerns this clonotype: One end of the junction varies from germline; a read error may be responsible. V gene TRBV6-1 combines with J gene TRBJ2-1, with D possibly TRBD1 on 6 matching bases. This CDR3 comprises 13 residues. Germline V gene lookup returns CDR1 MNHNS and CDR2 SASEGT. CDR3 nucleotides: TGTGGCAGCAGGGGCAGCTCCTACAATGAGCAGTTCTTC. Translating gives CGSRGSSYNEQFF.